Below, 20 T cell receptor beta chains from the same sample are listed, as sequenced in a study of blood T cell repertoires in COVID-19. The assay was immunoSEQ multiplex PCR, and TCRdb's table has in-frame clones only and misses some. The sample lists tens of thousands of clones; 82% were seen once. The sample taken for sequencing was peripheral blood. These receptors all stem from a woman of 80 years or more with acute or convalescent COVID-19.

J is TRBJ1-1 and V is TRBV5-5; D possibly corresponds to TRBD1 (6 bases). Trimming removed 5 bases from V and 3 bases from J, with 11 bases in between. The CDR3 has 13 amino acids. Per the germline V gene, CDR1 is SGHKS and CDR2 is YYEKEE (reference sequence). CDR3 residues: CASSKYRDTEAFF. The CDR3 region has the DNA TGTGCCAGCAGTAAATACAGGGACACTGAAGCTTTCTTT.

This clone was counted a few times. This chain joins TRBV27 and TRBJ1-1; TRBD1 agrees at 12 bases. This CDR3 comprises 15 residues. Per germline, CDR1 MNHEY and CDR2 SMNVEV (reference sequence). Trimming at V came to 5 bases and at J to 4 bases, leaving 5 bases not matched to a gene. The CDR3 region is CASSRGQGAPTEAFF. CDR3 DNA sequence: TGTGCCAGCAGTAGGGGACAGGGGGCCCCCACTGAAGCTTTCTTT.

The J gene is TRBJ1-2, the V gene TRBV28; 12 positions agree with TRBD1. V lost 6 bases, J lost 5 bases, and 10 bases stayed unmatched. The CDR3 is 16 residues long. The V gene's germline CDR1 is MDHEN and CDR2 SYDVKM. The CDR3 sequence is CASRSPGQGAPYGYTF. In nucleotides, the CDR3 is TGTGCCAGCAGATCCCCGGGACAGGGGGCCCCTTATGGCTACACCTTC.

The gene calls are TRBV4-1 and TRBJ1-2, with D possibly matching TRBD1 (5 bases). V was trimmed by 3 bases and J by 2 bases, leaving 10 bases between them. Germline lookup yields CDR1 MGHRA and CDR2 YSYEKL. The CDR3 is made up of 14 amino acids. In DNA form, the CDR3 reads TGCGCCAGCAGCCACGCGACAGAGAACTATGGCTACACCTTC. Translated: CASSHATENYGYTF.

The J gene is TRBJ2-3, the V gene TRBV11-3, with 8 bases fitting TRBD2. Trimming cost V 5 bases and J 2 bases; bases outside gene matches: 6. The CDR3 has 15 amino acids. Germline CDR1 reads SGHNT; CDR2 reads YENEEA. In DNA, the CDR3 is TGTGCCAGCAGCCCGGGACTAGGCCCCACAGATACGCAGTATTTT. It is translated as CASSPGLGPTDTQYF.

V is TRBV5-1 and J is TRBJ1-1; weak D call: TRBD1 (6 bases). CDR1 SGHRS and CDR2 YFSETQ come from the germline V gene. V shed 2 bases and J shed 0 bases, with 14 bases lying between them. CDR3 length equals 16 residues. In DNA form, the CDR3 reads TGCGCCAGCAGCTTCGGACAGTCGCGAATGAACACTGAAGCTTTCTTT. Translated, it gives CASSFGQSRMNTEAFF.

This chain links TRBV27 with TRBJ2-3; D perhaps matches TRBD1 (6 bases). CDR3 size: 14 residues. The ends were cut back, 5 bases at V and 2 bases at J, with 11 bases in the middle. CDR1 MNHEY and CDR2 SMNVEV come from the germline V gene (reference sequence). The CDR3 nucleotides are TGTGCCAGCAGTCTGGACAGATTCACAGATACGCAGTATTTT. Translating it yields CASSLDRFTDTQYF.

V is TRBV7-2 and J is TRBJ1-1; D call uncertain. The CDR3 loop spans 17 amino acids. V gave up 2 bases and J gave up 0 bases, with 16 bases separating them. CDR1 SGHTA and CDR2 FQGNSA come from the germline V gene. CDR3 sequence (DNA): TGTGCCAGCAGCTTACTAAGGGAGAGCTTAATGAACACTGAAGCTTTCTTT. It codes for CASSLLRESLMNTEAFF.

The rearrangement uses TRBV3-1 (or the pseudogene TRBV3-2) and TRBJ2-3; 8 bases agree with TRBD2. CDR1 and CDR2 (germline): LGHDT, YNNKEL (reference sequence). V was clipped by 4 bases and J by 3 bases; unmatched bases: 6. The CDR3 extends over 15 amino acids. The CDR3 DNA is TGTGCCAGCAGCCCCGGGGCTAGCGGGACAGATACGCAGTATTTT. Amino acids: CASSPGASGTDTQYF.

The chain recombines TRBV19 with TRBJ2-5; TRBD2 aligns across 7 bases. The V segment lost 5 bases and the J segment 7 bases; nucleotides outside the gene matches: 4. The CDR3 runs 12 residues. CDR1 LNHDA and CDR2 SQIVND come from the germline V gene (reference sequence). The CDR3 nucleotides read TGTGCCAGTAGTGAGACGGGAGGGACCCAGTACTTC. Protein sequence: CASSETGGTQYF.

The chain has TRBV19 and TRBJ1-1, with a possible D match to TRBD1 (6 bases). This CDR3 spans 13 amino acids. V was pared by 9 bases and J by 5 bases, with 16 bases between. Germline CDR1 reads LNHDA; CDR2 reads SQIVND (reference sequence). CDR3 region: CASSGGGGTEAFF. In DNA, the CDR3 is TGTGCCAGCTCTGGGGGAGGGGGAACTGAAGCTTTCTTT.

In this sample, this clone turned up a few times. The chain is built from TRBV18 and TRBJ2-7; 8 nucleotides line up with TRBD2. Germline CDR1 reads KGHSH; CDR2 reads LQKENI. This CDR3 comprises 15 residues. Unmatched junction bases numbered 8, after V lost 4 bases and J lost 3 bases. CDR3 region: CASSRGSGGVYEQYF. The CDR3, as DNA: TGTGCCAGCTCACGAGGGTCGGGGGGGGTCTACGAGCAGTACTTC.

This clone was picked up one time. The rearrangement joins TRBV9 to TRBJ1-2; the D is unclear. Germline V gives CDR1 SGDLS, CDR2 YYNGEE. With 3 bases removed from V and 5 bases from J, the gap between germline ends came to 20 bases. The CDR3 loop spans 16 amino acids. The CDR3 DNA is TGTGCCAGCAGCGAAGCGGCGGGCCGGGGAGGGTATGGCTACACCTTC. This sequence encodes CASSEAAGRGGYGYTF.

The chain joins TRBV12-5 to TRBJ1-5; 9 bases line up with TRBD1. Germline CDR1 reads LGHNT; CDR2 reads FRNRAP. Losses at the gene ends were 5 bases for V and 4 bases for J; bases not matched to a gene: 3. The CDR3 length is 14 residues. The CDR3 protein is CASGMGTGNQPQHF. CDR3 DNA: TGTGCTAGTGGTATGGGGACAGGGAATCAGCCCCAGCATTTT.

This CDR3 is CASIVPRDRRHTGELFF. In DNA, the CDR3 is TGTGCCAGTATCGTCCCCCGGGACAGAAGGCACACCGGGGAGCTGTTTTTT. The V and J genes are TRBV19 and TRBJ2-2; 7 bases match TRBD1. With V trimmed by 7 bases and J by 3 bases, 14 bases remained unmatched. This CDR3 comprises 17 residues. The germline CDR1 and CDR2 sequences are LNHDA and SQIVND (reference sequence).

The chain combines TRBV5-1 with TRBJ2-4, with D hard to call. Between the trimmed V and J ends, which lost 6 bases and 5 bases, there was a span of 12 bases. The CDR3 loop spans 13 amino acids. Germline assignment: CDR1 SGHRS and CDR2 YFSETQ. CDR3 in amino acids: CASKENLENIQYF. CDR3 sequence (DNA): TGCGCCAGCAAGGAAAACCTAGAAAACATTCAGTACTTC.

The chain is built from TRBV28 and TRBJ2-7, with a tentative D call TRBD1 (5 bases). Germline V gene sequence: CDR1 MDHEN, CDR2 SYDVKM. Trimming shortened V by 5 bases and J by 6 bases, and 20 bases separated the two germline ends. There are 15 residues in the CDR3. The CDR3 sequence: CASSGQGTIIGEQYF. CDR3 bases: TGTGCCAGCAGTGGGCAGGGCACCATAATAGGCGAGCAGTACTTC.

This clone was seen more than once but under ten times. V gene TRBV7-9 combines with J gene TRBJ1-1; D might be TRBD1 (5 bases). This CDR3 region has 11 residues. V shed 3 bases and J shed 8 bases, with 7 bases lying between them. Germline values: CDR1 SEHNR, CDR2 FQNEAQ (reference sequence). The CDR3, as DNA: TGTGCCAGCAGCTTCGGGGGGGAAGCTTTCTTT. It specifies CASSFGGEAFF.

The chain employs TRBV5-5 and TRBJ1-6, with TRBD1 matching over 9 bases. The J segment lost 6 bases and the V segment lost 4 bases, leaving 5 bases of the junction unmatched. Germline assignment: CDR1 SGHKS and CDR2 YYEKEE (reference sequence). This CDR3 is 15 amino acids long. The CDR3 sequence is CASSATGGPNSPLHF. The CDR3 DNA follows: TGTGCCAGCAGCGCCACAGGGGGCCCTAATTCACCCCTCCACTTT. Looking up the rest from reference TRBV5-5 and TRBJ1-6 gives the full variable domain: DAGVTQSPTHLIKTRGQQVTLRCSPISGHKSVSWYQQVLGQGPQFIFQYYEKEERGRGNFPDRFSARQFPNYSSELNVNALLLGDSALYLCASSATGGPNSPLHFGNGTRLTVT.

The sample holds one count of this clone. The CDR3, as DNA: TGTGCCAGCAGCCCTTTGAAGGGGATCTCGACGGACGAGCAGTACTTC. Translating gives CASSPLKGISTDEQYF. V and J are TRBV14 and TRBJ2-7; possibly TRBD1 for D (5 bases). The CDR3 is made up of 16 amino acids. Germline-derived CDR1 and CDR2 are SGHDN and FVKESK. V was trimmed by 4 bases and J by 5 bases, leaving 21 bases between them.